The rows below give T cell receptor beta chains drawn from one sample of a study of CD8 T cells in Susac syndrome. Each CDR3 protein gets one entry after TCRdb re-called the immunoSEQ multiplex PCR reads with MiXCR. The data show 56,000 or so distinct CDR3 sequences, with approximately 95% seen just once and less than 0.9% held by the top ten. Sequenced sample: CD8+ T cells from PBMCs. These receptors were taken from a human donor with Susac syndrome. Both conserved end residues are part of each CDR3. A D gene is named only where the DNA matches it firmly. Size is omitted from some rows. Given values are once, few, many or a class for expanded clones.

>-|TRBJ2-1|-|TRBV16
CASSPGYEQFF
TGTGCCAGCAGCCCGGGATATGAGCAGTTCTTC
>-|TRBJ2-5|-|TRBV6-2/TRBV6-3
CATTVEDYYQETQYF
TGTGCCACCACTGTGGAGGACTACTACCAAGAGACCCAGTACTTC
>-|TRBJ2-7|-|TRBV27
CASSQPHRREQYF
TGTGCCAGCAGTCAGCCACACAGGAGGGAGCAGTACTTC
>-|TRBJ1-1|-|TRBV11-2
CASSWPGWTEAFF
TGTGCCAGCAGCTGGCCGGGGTGGACTGAAGCTTTCTTT
>-|TRBJ1-1|once|TRBV30
CAWSQQGITEAFF
TGTGCCTGGAGCCAGCAGGGAATCACTGAAGCTTTCTTT
>-|TRBJ2-4|-|TRBV9
CASSVLVEGKAKNIQYF
TGTGCCAGCAGCGTACTGGTAGAGGGGAAGGCCAAAAACATTCAGTACTTC
>TRBD2|TRBJ2-5|-|TRBV7-6
CASSLGTSQETQYF
TGTGCCAGCAGCTTAGGGACTAGTCAGGAGACCCAGTACTTC
>-|TRBJ1-5|-|TRBV5-1
CASSTSGTVNQPQHF
TGCGCCAGCAGCACCTCCGGGACGGTAAATCAGCCCCAGCATTTT
>-|TRBJ2-3|-|TRBV4-2
CASSQVVTDTQYF
TGTGCCAGCAGCCAGGTCGTTACAGATACGCAGTATTTT
>-|TRBJ2-2|-|TRBV29-1
CSGDLQNTGELFF
TGCAGCGGGGACTTACAGAACACCGGGGAGCTGTTTTTT
>-|TRBJ1-2|-|TRBV27
CASSFSPGIGYTF
TGTGCCAGCAGTTTCTCGCCAGGGATTGGCTACACCTTC
>TRBD1|TRBJ2-3|-|TRBV11-1
CASSSLQGVRGTDTQYF
TGTGCCAGCAGCAGCCTACAGGGGGTGAGAGGGACAGATACGCAGTATTTT
>-|TRBJ2-7|once|TRBV7-9
CASSSGSSTYEQYF
TGTGCCAGCAGCTCTGGATCAAGCACCTACGAGCAGTACTTC
>TRBD1|TRBJ1-5|-|TRBV5-1
CASSWTLSGQSNQPQHF
TGCGCCAGCAGCTGGACCTTATCGGGACAGAGCAATCAGCCCCAGCATTTT
>-|TRBJ1-2|-|TRBV13
CASSLAVGHPPMGGYTF
TGTGCCAGCAGCTTAGCGGTCGGACACCCTCCAATGGGTGGCTACACCTTC
>TRBD2|TRBJ2-1|-|TRBV5-6
CASTGTSVIHNEQFF
TGTGCCAGCACCGGGACTAGCGTAATTCACAATGAGCAGTTCTTC
>-|TRBJ2-7|once|TRBV12-3/TRBV12-4
CASSVTGYSYEQYF
TGTGCCAGCAGCGTAACAGGGTACTCCTACGAGCAGTACTTC
>-|TRBJ2-3|-|TRBV12-3/TRBV12-4
CASFVKDTQYF
TGTGCCAGCTTTGTCAAGGATACGCAGTATTTT
>-|TRBJ2-1|-|TRBV5-1
CASSSRTSYNEQFF
TGCGCCAGCAGCTCCCGGACGTCCTACAATGAGCAGTTCTTC
>-|TRBJ2-2|-|TRBV2
CATHQTDTGELFF
TGTGCCACCCATCAGACAGACACCGGGGAGCTGTTTTTT
>TRBD2|TRBJ2-7|-|TRBV12-3/TRBV12-4
CASRASGASYEQYF
TGTGCCAGCAGGGCTAGCGGGGCATCCTACGAGCAGTACTTC
>-|TRBJ2-2|-|TRBV7-9
CASSSSRDSPNTGELFF
TGTGCCAGCAGCTCATCGCGGGACAGCCCGAACACCGGGGAGCTGTTTTTT
>TRBD1|TRBJ1-4|-|TRBV29-1
CSMTGDNEKLFF
TGCAGCATGACAGGGGATAATGAAAAACTGTTTTTT
>TRBD1|TRBJ1-4|once|TRBV4-3
CASSDGTGSNEKLFF
TGCGCCAGCAGCGATGGGACAGGGTCAAATGAAAAACTGTTTTTT
>-|TRBJ1-2|-|TRBV7-6
CASSLASGHRAYGYTF
TGTGCCAGCAGCTTAGCTTCTGGACATCGGGCCTATGGCTACACCTTC
>-|TRBJ2-1|once|TRBV29-1
CSAYRVIWTEQFF
TGCAGCGCTTACAGGGTTATATGGACTGAGCAGTTCTTC
>-|TRBJ2-7|-|TRBV7-8
CASSLAGGRGNEQYF
TGTGCCAGCAGCTTAGCCGGCGGCAGGGGTAACGAGCAGTACTTC
>TRBD1|TRBJ1-5|-|TRBV14
CASSMTGVGNQPQHF
TGTGCCAGCAGCATGACAGGGGTTGGCAATCAGCCCCAGCATTTT
>-|TRBJ2-7|-|TRBV4-1
CASSPPAVHEQYF
TGCGCCAGCAGCCCCCCTGCAGTGCACGAGCAGTACTTC
>-|TRBJ2-2|-|TRBV6-2/TRBV6-3
CASSYSGAPNTGELFF
TGTGCCAGCAGTTACTCCGGTGCCCCCAACACCGGGGAGCTGTTTTTT
>TRBD2|TRBJ2-1|-|TRBV28
CAATWASGGYNEQFF
TGTGCCGCCACCTGGGCTAGCGGGGGGTACAATGAGCAGTTCTTC
>-|TRBJ2-6|-|TRBV19
CASSEAFSGANVLTF
TGTGCCAGTAGTGAGGCGTTCTCTGGGGCCAACGTCCTGACTTTC
>-|TRBJ1-5|-|TRBV4-1
CASSARWGASDQPQHF
TGCGCCAGCAGCGCCCGGTGGGGGGCAAGCGACCAGCCCCAGCATTTT
>-|TRBJ1-2|-|TRBV19
CASSPNLFSRYGYTF
TGTGCCAGTAGCCCTAATCTTTTTTCCCGCTATGGCTACACCTTC
>-|TRBJ1-3|-|TRBV12-5
CASGLVLSVSGNTIYF
TGTGCTAGTGGTTTGGTACTGTCGGTCTCTGGAAACACCATATATTTT
>-|TRBJ2-1|-|TRBV29-1
CSVGGQFF
TGCAGCGTTGGAGGGCAGTTCTTC
>-|TRBJ1-2|-|TRBV7-7
CASSLVEAFSRAYGYTF
TGTGCCAGCAGCTTAGTTGAGGCTTTCTCTCGGGCCTATGGCTACACCTTC
>-|TRBJ1-1|-|TRBV7-9
CASSPIGTEAFF
TGTGCCAGCAGCCCGATAGGGACAGAAGCTTTCTTT
>TRBD2|TRBJ2-7|few|TRBV13
CASSPGLAGPSYEQYF
TGTGCCAGCAGCCCGGGCTTAGCGGGGCCTTCCTACGAGCAGTACTTC
>-|TRBJ1-5|-|TRBV7-8
CASSHQGIGSNQPQHF
TGTGCCAGCAGTCATCAGGGGATCGGGAGCAATCAGCCCCAGCATTTT
>TRBD1|TRBJ2-5|-|TRBV12-3/TRBV12-4
CASSLDRYQETQYF
TGTGCCAGCAGTCTGGACAGGTACCAAGAGACCCAGTACTTC
>TRBD1|TRBJ2-3|-|TRBV15
CATSYKQGTDTQYF
TGTGCCACCAGCTACAAACAGGGGACGGATACGCAGTATTTT
>-|TRBJ2-1|-|TRBV13
CASSSVSHSYNEQFF
TGTGCCAGCAGCTCCGTGTCCCACTCCTACAATGAGCAGTTCTTC
>-|TRBJ2-3|-|TRBV28
CASSSEGDTQYF
TGTGCCAGCAGCTCTGAAGGAGATACGCAGTATTTT
>-|TRBJ2-2|-|TRBV19
CASSPTGHPNTGELFF
TGTGCCAGTAGTCCCACGGGACACCCCAACACCGGGGAGCTGTTTTTT
>-|TRBJ1-2|-|TRBV25-1
CASKEVGLRNGYTF
TGTGCCAGCAAGGAGGTCGGATTGAGGAATGGCTACACCTTC
>-|TRBJ2-1|-|TRBV15
CAVGRGGYNEQFF
TGTGCCGTTGGCAGGGGGGGGTACAATGAGCAGTTCTTC
>TRBD1|TRBJ1-2|-|TRBV12-3/TRBV12-4
CASTRDSYGYTF
TGTGCCAGCACCCGGGACAGCTATGGCTACACCTTC
>TRBD1|TRBJ2-6|-|TRBV19
CAVAQGSGANVLTF
TGTGCCGTAGCACAGGGGTCTGGGGCCAACGTCCTGACTTTC
>-|TRBJ2-5|few|TRBV10-3
CATSRDGQETQYF
TGTGCCACTTCTCGTGACGGTCAAGAGACCCAGTACTTC
>TRBD2|TRBJ2-1|-|TRBV9
CASSVEAGGYNEQFF
TGTGCCAGCAGCGTAGAAGCGGGGGGCTACAATGAGCAGTTCTTC
>TRBD1|TRBJ2-3|-|TRBV5-1
CASSPAGDRGDTQYF
TGCGCCAGCAGCCCCGCAGGGGACAGGGGAGATACGCAGTATTTT
>-|TRBJ2-2|-|TRBV4-1
CASTKVGADTGELFF
TGCGCCAGCACCAAGGTCGGGGCGGACACCGGGGAGCTGTTTTTT
>TRBD1|TRBJ2-6|-|TRBV27
CASSLGTGGANVLTF
TGTGCCAGCAGTTTAGGGACAGGTGGGGCCAACGTCCTGACTTTC
>-|TRBJ2-1|-|TRBV13
CASSLTRDPYNEQFF
TGTGCCAGCAGCTTAACGAGGGACCCCTACAATGAGCAGTTCTTC
>-|TRBJ2-5|-|TRBV11-2
CASSFGQSQETQYF
TGTGCCAGCAGCTTCGGACAGTCCCAAGAGACCCAGTACTTC